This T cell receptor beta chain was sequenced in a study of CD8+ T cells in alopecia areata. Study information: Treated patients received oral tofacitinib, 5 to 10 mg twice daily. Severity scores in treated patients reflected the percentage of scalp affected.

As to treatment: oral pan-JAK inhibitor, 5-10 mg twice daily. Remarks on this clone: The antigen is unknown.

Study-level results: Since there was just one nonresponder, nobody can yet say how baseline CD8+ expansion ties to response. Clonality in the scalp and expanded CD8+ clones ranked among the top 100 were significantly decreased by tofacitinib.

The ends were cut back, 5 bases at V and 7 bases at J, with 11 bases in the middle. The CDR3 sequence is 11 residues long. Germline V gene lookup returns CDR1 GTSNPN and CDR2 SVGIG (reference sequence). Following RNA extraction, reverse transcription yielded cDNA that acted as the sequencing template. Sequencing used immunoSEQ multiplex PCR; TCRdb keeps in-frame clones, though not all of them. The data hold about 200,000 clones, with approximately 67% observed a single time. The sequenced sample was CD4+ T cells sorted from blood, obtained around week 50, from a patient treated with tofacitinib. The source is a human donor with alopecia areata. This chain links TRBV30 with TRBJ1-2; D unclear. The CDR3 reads CAWGRSIGYTF. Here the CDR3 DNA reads TGTGCCTGGGGACGGAGTATTGGCTACACCTTC.